This T cell receptor beta chain was recovered during a study of shared clonotypes between healthy human individuals. The repertoire was sequenced with immunoSEQ multiplex PCR; TCRdb's copy has only in-frame clones and lacks some. The sample contains about 2.1 million clones, roughly 91% of which appear only once. This clone was detected once. Other nucleotide sequences in the sample specify the same CDR3. Naive CD8 cells lacked CD45RO, underwent positive selection for CCR7 and left out terminally differentiated effector memory CD45RA+ cells. This CDR3 is built from 15 residues. With V trimmed by 4 bases and J by 4 bases, 8 bases remained unmatched. Germline V lookup: CDR1 SGHRS, CDR2 YFSETQ.

The sample taken for sequencing was naive CD8+ T cells from PBMCs. The origin of this receptor is a man younger than 30 in good health. Some clones in this sample may be carry-over from other donors' samples. The chain couples TRBV5-1 to TRBJ2-7; 10 bases agree with TRBD1. The CDR3 protein is CASSSPGQGLYEQYF. The CDR3 DNA sequence: TGCGCCAGCAGCAGCCCGGGACAGGGGTTATACGAGCAGTACTTC. Together with reference TRBV5-1 and TRBJ2-7, the CDR3 gives the full variable domain: KAGVTQTPRYLIKTRGQQVTLSCSPISGHRSVSWYQQTPGQGLQFLFEYFSETQRNKGNFPGRFSGRQFSNSRSEMNVSTLELGDSALYLCASSSPGQGLYEQYFGPGTRLTVT.